The T cell receptor beta chain described here comes from a study of T cells expressing NK-cell markers. Looking at the study overall: The authors sequenced eight donors, of whom seven were HCMV-seropositive and one was seronegative. Study-wide results and limits: Dominant NKG2C+ clonotypes were found to form about 1.0-7.5% of CD8+ T cells in several donors. Similarly, these clonotypes led the CD3+CD56-NKG2C+ fraction as well in a handful of donors. Whether expanded NKG2C+ T cell clones recognized HCMV stayed uncertain.

About this clonotype: Its antigen is unidentified.

The germline V gene has CDR1 SGHDN and CDR2 FVKESK. The CDR3 is made up of 13 amino acids. TCRdb reprocessed the 5' RACE reads; each CDR3 protein has one entry and no DNA is given. Its clone listing holds around 140,000 distinct CDR3 sequences. The receptor's source is a man aged 18-30 years in good health. The gene calls are TRBV14 and TRBJ2-1. Sequenced input: blood T cells: a sorted CD56 or NKG2C T cell subset, CD4+ or CD8+ T cells, or bulk PBMC T cells (not recorded which). CDR3 sequence: CASSLVNGNEQFF.